This T cell receptor beta chain was found in a study of T cell responses to AZD1222 COVID-19 vaccine. A word on this clone: Its antigen is undetermined.

The CDR3 is 13 amino acids. V lost 3 bases to trimming and J lost 1 base, with 9 bases between them. Germline loops: CDR1 SQVTM, CDR2 ANQGSEA. Whole-study results and caveats: The breadth and depth of Spike-specific TCRs increased once two AZD1222 doses had been given.

The protocol was immunoSEQ multiplex PCR, while the TCRdb copy is restricted to in-frame clones and leaves out a portion. Seen here are approximately 82,000 clones, more than 90% observed once, and the top ten hold around 5.3%. The gene calls are TRBV29-1 and TRBJ1-1; D might be TRBD1 (6 bases). Material: peripheral blood, obtained on day 0 of AZD1222 vaccination. This sequence was found in an adult in good health. The CDR3 here is CSVEGQQNTEAFF. The CDR3 nucleotides are TGCAGCGTTGAGGGACAACAGAACACTGAAGCTTTCTTT.